The rows below give T cell receptor beta chains drawn from one sample of a study of regulatory T cells in long-lasting Graves disease. TCRdb itself ran the multiplex PCR reads through MiXCR, one entry per CDR3 protein. Here the sample spans around 300,000 distinct CDR3 sequences, roughly a fifth being singletons. The material was peripheral blood mononuclear cells (PBMCs), obtained when the disease was refractory, from a patient treated with antithyroid drugs. Every receptor here comes from a female donor with Graves disease. CDR3s include the opening cysteine and the closing phenylalanine or tryptophan. The D gene is left open where the match is weak. Some rows have no size entry. The others give once, few or many, or a class for an expanded clone.

v_call,j_call,clone_size,d_call,cdr3_aa,cdr3_nt
TRBV27,TRBJ1-1,.,TRBD1,CASSGTGTEAFF,TGTGCCAGCAGTGGGACAGGCACTGAAGCTTTCTTT
TRBV28,TRBJ1-1,few,TRBD1,CASIDRGPNTEAFF,TGTGCCAGCATCGACAGGGGCCCGAACACTGAAGCTTTCTTT
TRBV9,TRBJ2-7,many,TRBD2,CASSVDPSGTYEQYF,TGTGCCAGCAGCGTAGACCCTAGCGGGACCTACGAGCAGTACTTC
TRBV7-9,TRBJ2-5,many,TRBD2,CASSFSPLAGGVYQETQYF,TGTGCCAGCAGCTTTTCGCCGCTAGCGGGAGGGGTGTACCAAGAGACCCAGTACTTC
TRBV5-1,TRBJ1-1,.,TRBD1,CASTSGEGAAFF,TGCGCCAGCACCTCGGGGGAGGGGGCGGCTTTCTTT
TRBV5-6,TRBJ1-2,.,.,CASSAADSSNYGYTF,TGTGCCAGCAGCGCCGCTGACAGTTCTAACTATGGCTACACCTTC
TRBV12-3/TRBV12-4,TRBJ2-7,many,.,CASSPRLVNEQYF,TGTGCCAGCAGCCCTAGACTAGTAAACGAGCAGTACTTC
TRBV12-3/TRBV12-4,TRBJ2-7,many,TRBD2,CASSLGSGRWSEQYF,TGTGCCAGCAGTTTGGGGAGCGGGAGGTGGAGCGAGCAGTACTTC
TRBV12-3/TRBV12-4,TRBJ2-3,.,.,CASSPLALQTTDTQYF,TGTGCCAGCAGTCCTCTAGCGTTACAAACCACAGATACGCAGTATTTT
TRBV7-3,TRBJ1-1,many,TRBD1,CASSNRDSTEAFF,TGTGCCAGCAGCAACCGGGACAGCACTGAAGCTTTCTTT
TRBV20-1,TRBJ2-7,few,.,CSARSYEQYF,TGCAGTGCTAGAAGTTACGAGCAGTACTTC
TRBV5-1,TRBJ2-7,many,.,CASSLFPGLFYEQYF,TGCGCCAGCAGCTTATTTCCGGGACTTTTCTACGAGCAGTACTTC
TRBV2,TRBJ2-7,many,TRBD1,CASSERGDRGREQYF,TGTGCCAGCAGTGAAAGGGGGGACAGGGGGCGCGAGCAGTACTTC
TRBV12-3/TRBV12-4,TRBJ1-6,many,.,CASSLWEDNSPLHF,TGTGCCAGCAGTTTATGGGAGGACAATTCACCCCTCCACTTT
TRBV12-3/TRBV12-4,TRBJ2-6,few,.,CASSKPGPEANVLTF,TGTGCCAGCAGTAAACCTGGCCCCGAGGCCAACGTCCTGACTTTC
TRBV7-8,TRBJ1-6,few,.,CASSLQGNEDNSPLHF,TGTGCCAGCAGCTTACAGGGGAACGAGGATAATTCACCCCTCCACTTT
TRBV19,TRBJ1-5,.,.,CASSILPASNQPQHF,TGTGCCAGTAGTATACTTCCAGCTAGCAATCAGCCCCAGCATTTT
TRBV6-1,TRBJ1-1,.,TRBD1,CASSPGQGARDTEAFF,TGTGCCAGCAGTCCGGGACAGGGGGCTAGGGACACTGAAGCTTTCTTT
TRBV18,TRBJ1-5,.,TRBD1,CASSPDRAGHQPQHF,TGTGCCAGCTCACCAGACAGGGCGGGTCATCAGCCCCAGCATTTT
TRBV28,TRBJ1-5,many,.,CASRSNQPQHF,TGTGCCAGCAGATCGAATCAGCCCCAGCATTTT
TRBV6-5,TRBJ1-5,many,TRBD1,CASSYLSGQDYIKHF,TGTGCCAGCAGTTACCTCTCGGGACAGGACTACATAAAGCATTTT
TRBV2,TRBJ2-4,few,.,CASSERRGGAQNIQYF,TGTGCCAGCAGTGAAAGGCGCGGCGGAGCCCAAAACATTCAGTACTTC
TRBV6-1,TRBJ1-1,.,.,CASSTGQVTEAFF,TGTGCCAGCAGTACGGGACAAGTCACTGAAGCTTTCTTT
TRBV2,TRBJ1-1,.,.,CASSEDRDTEAFF,TGTGCCAGCAGTGAAGACAGGGACACTGAAGCTTTCTTT
TRBV18,TRBJ2-7,.,TRBD1,CASSWTGEAYEQYF,TGTGCCAGCTCATGGACAGGGGAGGCCTACGAGCAGTACTTC
TRBV7-2,TRBJ1-1,.,.,CASSQTRGISEAFF,TGTGCCAGCAGTCAGACAAGGGGGATCTCTGAAGCTTTCTTT
TRBV27,TRBJ2-4,few,.,CASSLSAGLAKNIQYF,TGTGCCAGCAGTTTATCGGCGGGACTAGCCAAAAACATTCAGTACTTC
TRBV6-2/TRBV6-3,TRBJ2-2,few,.,CASSRTKGLLTGELFF,TGTGCCAGCAGTCGAACCAAGGGACTTCTCACCGGGGAGCTGTTTTTT
TRBV28,TRBJ1-1,many,.,CASSFADLKAFF,TGTGCCAGCAGTTTCGCCGACCTGAAAGCTTTCTTT
TRBV7-9,TRBJ1-1,once,.,CASSVGPQSEAFF,TGTGCCAGCAGCGTCGGACCTCAATCGGAAGCTTTCTTT
TRBV30,TRBJ1-2,many,TRBD1,CAWSVRDSWGGGYTF,TGTGCCTGGAGTGTACGGGACAGCTGGGGCGGTGGCTACACCTTC
TRBV11-2,TRBJ1-3,once,.,CASSLSRTSGNTIYF,TGTGCCAGCAGCTTGAGCAGAACCTCTGGAAACACCATATATTTT
TRBV4-3,TRBJ2-5,few,.,CASSPRVWETQYF,TGCGCCAGCAGCCCCAGGGTTTGGGAGACCCAGTACTTC
TRBV11-2,TRBJ2-7,.,.,CASSLSPEKISYEQYF,TGTGCCAGCAGCTTATCTCCCGAAAAAATCTCCTACGAGCAGTACTTC
TRBV7-8,TRBJ2-7,many,.,CASSLAADTYEQYF,TGTGCCAGCAGCTTAGCCGCAGATACCTACGAGCAGTACTTC
TRBV12-3/TRBV12-4,TRBJ2-1,.,.,CASSLDRSSYNEQFF,TGTGCCAGCAGTTTAGACAGGAGCTCCTACAATGAGCAGTTCTTC
TRBV30,TRBJ1-1,once,TRBD1,CAWSDGTGETEAFF,TGTGCCTGGAGTGACGGTACAGGGGAGACTGAAGCTTTCTTT
TRBV12-3/TRBV12-4,TRBJ2-7,.,TRBD2,CASTPGLASYEQYF,TGTGCCAGCACACCGGGACTAGCCTCCTACGAGCAGTACTTC
TRBV6-1,TRBJ1-1,many,.,CASSGTVMNTEAFF,TGTGCCAGCAGTGGGACGGTAATGAACACTGAAGCTTTCTTT